A selection of T cell receptor beta chains follows, all from one sample in a study of shared clonotypes between healthy human individuals. The repertoire was sequenced with immunoSEQ multiplex PCR; TCRdb's copy has only in-frame clones and lacks some. The sample carries approximately 720,000 clones, about two thirds recorded once. Material for sequencing was memory CD4+ T cells sorted from blood. All receptors derive from a woman aged 25 to 39 in good health. The CDR3 runs from the conserved cysteine through the conserved F or W. Each record gives: D gene, V gene, clone size, J gene, CDR3 DNA, CDR3 protein. A D gene is named only where the DNA matches it firmly. The listing skips clone size in some rows; elsewhere it reads once, few, many or a size class.

NA	TRBV7-9	NA	TRBJ1-4	TGTGCCAGCAGCCCCCCAAGCGGGGGCGCCTATGAAAAACTGTTTTTT	CASSPPSGGAYEKLFF
NA	TRBV7-6	NA	TRBJ2-3	TGTGCCAGCAGCTCGGACACCCGCACAGATACGCAGTATTTT	CASSSDTRTDTQYF
NA	TRBV18	NA	TRBJ2-2	TGTGCCAGCTCGACCCCGGAGGGAGCGAACACCGGGGAGCTGTTTTTT	CASSTPEGANTGELFF
TRBD1	TRBV5-1	many	TRBJ1-1	TGCGCCAGCAGCTTGGTCGGCAGGGGGGAGACTGAAGCTTTCTTT	CASSLVGRGETEAFF
NA	TRBV5-1	NA	TRBJ2-5	TGCGCCAGCAGCTTGGTGGACTATGCAGAGACCCAGTACTTC	CASSLVDYAETQYF
NA	TRBV14	NA	TRBJ2-1	TGTGCCAGCAGCCAACGGGACTTCTACAATGAGCAGTTCTTC	CASSQRDFYNEQFF
TRBD1	TRBV7-6	once	TRBJ2-2	TGTGCCAGCAGCTCGACAGGGGGAGCCAACACCGGGGAGCTGTTTTTT	CASSSTGGANTGELFF
NA	TRBV28	once	TRBJ1-1	TGTGCCAGCAGCCTTCACGGGGTTAGGAACACTGAAGCTTTCTTT	CASSLHGVRNTEAFF
NA	TRBV25-1	NA	TRBJ2-5	TGTGCCAGCAGTGAATCGGATGCGGCCCAGGGAGAGACCCAGTACTTC	CASSESDAAQGETQYF
NA	TRBV7-2	NA	TRBJ1-5	TGTGCCAGCAGCTTATCAGTTTTGGGCAATCAGCCCCAGCATTTT	CASSLSVLGNQPQHF
NA	TRBV19	NA	TRBJ2-7	TGTGCCAGTAGTCCCCGGTGGGTAGCGAATTCCTACGAGCAGTACTTC	CASSPRWVANSYEQYF
NA	TRBV14	once	TRBJ2-7	TGTGCCAGCAGCCAATTCATCGGATACGAGCAGTACTTC	CASSQFIGYEQYF
TRBD2	TRBV6-6	once	TRBJ2-7	TGTGCCAGCACCTTAACTAGCGGGACGACATCCTACGAGCAGTACTTC	CASTLTSGTTSYEQYF
NA	TRBV29-1	many	TRBJ1-1	TGCAGCGTTGAAGTGGTGGTGGCGAACACTGAAGCTTTCTTT	CSVEVVVANTEAFF
NA	TRBV5-1	NA	TRBJ2-3	TGCGCCAGCAGCTTGGAAGCTCGTTCGACAGATACGCAGTATTTT	CASSLEARSTDTQYF
TRBD1	TRBV18	NA	TRBJ2-7	TGTGCCAGCTCACCAGCTTCCTGGACAGGGGACAACGAGCAGTACTTC	CASSPASWTGDNEQYF
NA	TRBV9	NA	TRBJ1-1	TGTGCCAGCAGCGTAGCCCAGGACACTGAAGCTTTCTTT	CASSVAQDTEAFF
TRBD1	TRBV2	once	TRBJ2-7	TGTGCCAGTTCTCGGGACAGCTCCTACGAGCAGTACTTC	CASSRDSSYEQYF
NA	TRBV11-3	NA	TRBJ1-2	TGTGCCAGCAGCTTAGTAGGGGTGGAAGATTATGGCTACACCTTC	CASSLVGVEDYGYTF
TRBD1	TRBV18	NA	TRBJ2-2	TGTGCCAGCTCACCGTCTGGACAGGCGAACACCGGGGAGCTGTTTTTT	CASSPSGQANTGELFF
NA	TRBV30	many	TRBJ2-7	TGTGCCTGGAGTATCAGTAGGTACGAGCAGTACTTC	CAWSISRYEQYF
NA	TRBV2	once	TRBJ2-1	TGTGCCAGCAGACCGGACAGCGACAATGAGCAGTTCTTC	CASRPDSDNEQFF
NA	TRBV5-1	many	TRBJ2-4	TGCGCCAGCAGCTTGGGGGTGATTGTGGGTTTAGAATACATTCAGTACTTC	CASSLGVIVGLEYIQYF
NA	TRBV18	once	TRBJ2-5	TGTGCCAGCTCACCCTCCCAGGCGGAGACCCAGTACTTC	CASSPSQAETQYF
TRBD2	TRBV9	NA	TRBJ2-2	TGTGCCAGCAGCCCCGCCAGGACTAGCCGGATTAACACCGGGGAGCTGTTTTTT	CASSPARTSRINTGELFF
NA	TRBV27	few	TRBJ1-1	TGTGCCAGCAGTTTATCGAACCCCAAGACCACTGAAGCTTTCTTT	CASSLSNPKTTEAFF
TRBD2	TRBV14	NA	TRBJ2-1	TGTGCCAGCAGCCAGGCCTTAGCGGGGATATGGTACAATGAGCAGTTCTTC	CASSQALAGIWYNEQFF
NA	TRBV30	NA	TRBJ2-5	TGTGCCTGGAGTGTGGGCCCGGGGACCCAGTACTTC	CAWSVGPGTQYF
NA	TRBV28	NA	TRBJ1-1	TGTGCCAGCAGTAGTGGGGGACATTACACTGAAGCTTTCTTT	CASSSGGHYTEAFF
NA	TRBV21-1	NA	TRBJ2-7	TGTGCCAGCAGCAAAAGTTGCCAGATTCGTCTTTACGAGCAGTACTTC	CASSKSCQIRLYEQYF
NA	TRBV7-6	once	TRBJ2-5	TGTGCCAGCAGCTTGGACGGGACCGTGGAGACCCAGTACTTC	CASSLDGTVETQYF
NA	TRBV14	NA	TRBJ1-2	TGTGCCAGCAGCCCGAGGAGTCCCCTCCGCTATGGCTACACCTTC	CASSPRSPLRYGYTF
TRBD1	TRBV19	few	TRBJ1-5	TGTGCCAGTCGACTTCAGGGGGCTGGCAATCAGCCCCAGCATTTT	CASRLQGAGNQPQHF
NA	TRBV29-1	NA	TRBJ2-7	TGCAGCGTTGAGGGCAGGGGTCTTTACGAGCAGTACTTC	CSVEGRGLYEQYF
NA	TRBV21-1	few	TRBJ2-3	TGTGCTCGTCCTAGCGGGAGGGCGGGCACAGATACGCAGTATTTT	CARPSGRAGTDTQYF
TRBD1	TRBV28	NA	TRBJ1-3	TGTGCCAGCAGGACAGGGGCGGTAGTTGGAAACACCATATATTTT	CASRTGAVVGNTIYF
NA	TRBV23-1	NA	TRBJ2-7	TGCGCCAGCAGTCAACGGGGACGTTTCTACGAGCAGTACTTC	CASSQRGRFYEQYF
TRBD1	TRBV6-4	few	TRBJ1-2	TGTGCCAGCAGTGACGGGACAGGGGGCGGCTACACCTTC	CASSDGTGGGYTF
TRBD2	TRBV12-5	NA	TRBJ2-1	TGTGCTAGTGGTCCAGGGACTAGCGGGACGTCTGAGCAGTTCTTC	CASGPGTSGTSEQFF
TRBD1	TRBV25-1	NA	TRBJ1-2	TGTGCCAGCAGAGGGACAGGGCTACACTATGGCTACACCTTC	CASRGTGLHYGYTF
TRBD2	TRBV28	NA	TRBJ2-7	TGTGCCAGCAGGCTAGCGGGAGGTGGATACGAGCAGTACTTC	CASRLAGGGYEQYF
NA	TRBV25-1	NA	TRBJ2-7	TGTGCCAGCACTCGAGGGGTGGAATTCTACGAGCAGTACTTC	CASTRGVEFYEQYF
NA	TRBV9	NA	TRBJ1-1	TGTGCCAGCAGGGGAAATCGGGGGCGACTGCTATTTGAAGCTTTCTTT	CASRGNRGRLLFEAFF
NA	TRBV11-2	many	TRBJ2-1	TGTGCCAGCAGCTTAGATCGGTTTGGGGGAGTCCCCAATGAGCAGTTCTTC	CASSLDRFGGVPNEQFF
NA	TRBV18	once	TRBJ1-1	TGTGCCAGCTCACCACCAGGTTCAGGGTTCGGGAACACTGAAGCTTTCTTT	CASSPPGSGFGNTEAFF
NA	TRBV18	NA	TRBJ2-1	TGTGCCAGCTCGACAAACAGGGACAATGAGCAGTTCTTC	CASSTNRDNEQFF
NA	TRBV5-1	NA	TRBJ2-6	TGCGCCAGCAGCTTGGCGATCGACAGAACCCCCTCTGGGGCCAACGTCCTGACTTTC	CASSLAIDRTPSGANVLTF
NA	TRBV18	NA	TRBJ2-5	TGTGCCAGCTCAGATGGAGGCGGTACACCGAAAGAGACCCAGTACTTC	CASSDGGGTPKETQYF
NA	TRBV18	NA	TRBJ2-2	TGTGCCAGCTCACCACGGGGGCCGGGTCTGGCCGGGGAGCTGTTTTTT	CASSPRGPGLAGELFF
TRBD1	TRBV7-8	NA	TRBJ2-7	TGTGCCAGCAGCTTAAGGACAGGGAGTTCCTACGAGCAGTACTTC	CASSLRTGSSYEQYF